This T cell receptor (beta chain) was recovered during a study of blood T cell repertoires in COVID-19. The overall study: Collection of acute and convalescent COVID-19 samples took place in the United States, Italy and Spain. PBMCs, B-cell-depleted T cells, or T cells provided the cDNA or gDNA that made up the material.

Unmatched junction bases numbered 5, after V lost 2 bases and J lost 3 bases. The CDR3 consists of 17 residues. The germline V gene encodes CDR1 LGHNA and CDR2 YNFKEQ. The table came from immunoSEQ multiplex PCR; TCRdb's copy has only in-frame clones and leaves some out. The table lists tens of thousands of clones, more than 80% of them singletons. This clone was recorded once. The chain uses TRBV4-2 and TRBJ2-7; 15 nucleotides line up with TRBD2. The receptor was derived from a man aged 55 to 70 with acute or convalescent COVID-19. Sequenced material: peripheral blood. The CDR3 is CASSQKGLAGGGYEQYF. CDR3 DNA sequence: TGTGCCAGCAGCCAAAAGGGACTAGCGGGAGGAGGCTACGAGCAGTACTTC.